This TCR beta chain emerged from a study of shared clonotypes between healthy human individuals (TCRdb year 2020). Notes on the research overall: The cohort comprised a couple of women and three men aged 18 to 49 years. For each donor, CD4 naive and CD4 memory were each given three plates, CD8 naive was given two plates, and CD8 memory was given one plate. The study deeply sequenced blood TCR repertoires of five healthy adults to estimate repertoire size and the extent of clonotype sharing between individuals. To increase sequencing depth and limit assay-specific biases, different laboratories used diverse techniques to prepare libraries and sequence TCR repertoires. Leukapheresis yielded between about 0.9 and 9 billion PBMCs per donor.

Healthy HIV-negative adults with no recently reported acute infections or vaccinations were included as donors. Every donor was a Caucasian adult residing in Nashville, Tennessee, USA. CD4+ T cells were enriched by magnetic negative selection; naive cells were then positively selected on CD45RA, and the negative fraction formed the memory subset. After blood collection by leukapheresis, PBMCs were isolated using Ficoll-Histopaque density gradient centrifugation and then cryopreserved in the vapor phase of liquid nitrogen. Analytical flow cytometry was used to check the purity and quantity of every magnetically sorted T cell population. From each sorted fraction, genomic DNA was isolated and quantified by UV absorbance on a Nanodrop 2000c. Results the study describes overall, beyond this receptor: Even with the large sequencing depth, rarefaction of the sorted-subset datasets indicated that sequencing was incomplete. Larger estimated clonotype richness was generally found for naive subsets than for memory subsets. Clonotypes shared by all four sorted-subset donors showed higher generation probabilities than non-shared clonotypes. Pairwise subsampling led to the expectation that sequencing depth would affect the degree of clonotype sharing among donors. Sampling was limited to blood, and TCR repertoires in tissue likely differ from TCR repertoires in blood. The genetic and exposure-history diversity represented was limited by the small number of donors. Across several donors, approximately 4.6% of naive CD4, approximately 3.6% of naive CD8, around 2.1% of memory CD4, and 0.4% of memory CD8 clonotypes were shared.

The table lists this clone with a count of one. Its specific antigen is unknown. No much larger clone is present one base from it, and per-base qualities are unavailable. TCR CDR3 regions were amplified from genomic DNA by multiplex PCR using the deep immunoSEQ assay. Extracted genomic DNA from each cell subset was distributed evenly across all wells of several immunoSEQ 96-well plates, and each plate was treated as a replicate. For sorted subsets, around 0.2 ug genomic DNA, equal to approximately 30,000 T cell genomes, was loaded into each replicate PCR. Purified libraries were measured with a Qubit 3.0 fluorometer, size-checked on a Bioanalyzer 2100, and measured again with the KAPA Library Quantification kit. Every immunoSEQ 96-well plate was sequenced on a separate single-read 150-cycle Illumina NextSeq 550 flow cell. In the paper's pipeline: Because only junctional sequences without quality scores were contained in the immunoSEQ output, filtering matching that applied to full-length reads could not be performed. Sequences were annotated with PyIR, a Python wrapper for IgBLAST v1.9, using IMGT germline references to assign V/J genes and CDR3. Reads were removed for weak V/J assignments (E-value above 1e-6), missing CDR3, stop codons, out-of-frame junctions, or ambiguous translated residues. V3J clonotypes were defined by identical inferred V gene, J gene, and CDR3 amino acid sequence. Percentage overlap between repertoires was calculated by dividing the number of shared unique clonotypes by the size of the smaller repertoire. Three approaches were used to assess repertoire richness: RTK rarefaction, the Chao1 estimator, and Recon v2.1 estimates of unobserved clonotypes. Generation probabilities were computed with OLGA for all TCRbeta clonotypes obtained by the gDNA method from a handful of donors. Drawn from immuneACCESS, this table holds only the in-frame rearrangements with V and J called that TCRdb kept. Clones are partly lost; checked studies trace under half to an unresolved V gene and leave the rest unexplained. V, J and clone size are taken as reported in that table, and D and trimming were inferred from the DNA itself. A total of about 600,000 clones appear in this sample, less than 98% of them only once. The ten most abundant clones make up less than 0.065% of the sample.

The source of this sequence is a woman aged 25 to 39 in good health. The sequencing sample was made of naive CD4+ T cells sorted from blood. Sample cell subset or site, as interpreted from the label and publication: CD45RA+ positively selected.

The CDR3 region: CAWGQSSGPQHF. The DNA sequence reads TGTGCCTGGGGACAGTCTAGTGGGCCCCAGCATTTT. In this chain, TRBV5-4 is recombined with TRBJ1-5, with 7 central nucleotides matching TRBD1. There are 12 amino acids in the CDR3, from cysteine to phenylalanine inclusive. CDR3 DNA only is kept here, 36 bases in frame from base 1. From V the trimming removes 10 bases and from J it removes 9 bases, while the gene matches leave 10 bases of the junction unaccounted for. CDR1 SGHNT and CDR2 YYREEE were looked up in the germline V gene (reference sequence).